A selection of T cell receptor beta chains follows, all from one sample in a study of beta chain features in type 1 diabetes. Produced via immunoSEQ multiplex PCR; TCRdb's table is partial and in-frame only. The profile shows 250,000 to 350,000 clones, approximately 10% of them singletons. The sample consisted of naive CD4+ T cells from blood. All receptors derive from a woman aged 25 to 39 in good health. The CDR3 runs from the conserved cysteine through the conserved F or W. A D gene is named only where the DNA matches it firmly. Size tells how often a clone was seen (once, few, many) or the class of an expanded clone, and some rows leave it out.

J gene | D gene | clone size | V gene | CDR3 protein | CDR3 DNA
TRBJ2-2 | . | . | TRBV7-9 | CASSPLVGEDTGELFF | TGTGCCAGCAGCCCTTTAGTCGGGGAGGACACCGGGGAGCTGTTTTTT
TRBJ2-3 | . | few | TRBV18 | CASSPPTRELLADTQYF | TGTGCCAGCTCACCACCGACACGGGAGCTTTTGGCAGATACGCAGTATTTT
TRBJ2-7 | TRBD1 | . | TRBV18 | CASSLTGLTYEQYF | TGTGCCAGCTCACTGACAGGGCTTACCTACGAGCAGTACTTC
TRBJ2-1 | . | . | TRBV28 | CASSLISDSSYNEQFF | TGTGCCAGCAGTTTAATTAGCGATAGCTCCTACAATGAGCAGTTCTTC
TRBJ2-7 | TRBD1 | few | TRBV30 | CAWSVSSTGPYEQYF | TGTGCCTGGAGTGTATCCTCGACAGGGCCCTACGAGCAGTACTTC
TRBJ2-3 | . | . | TRBV7-8 | CASSVVGGGTDTQYF | TGTGCCAGCAGCGTAGTCGGAGGCGGCACAGATACGCAGTATTTT
TRBJ2-2 | . | . | TRBV4-3 | CASSQLQGAGGELFF | TGCGCCAGCAGCCAATTACAAGGGGCCGGCGGGGAGCTGTTTTTT
TRBJ1-3 | . | few | TRBV29-1 | CSVVAPGNTIYF | TGCAGCGTTGTGGCTCCTGGAAACACCATATATTTT
TRBJ1-1 | TRBD1 | few | TRBV10-3 | CAISGEQGLVEAFF | TGTGCCATCAGTGGAGAACAGGGGCTAGTAGAAGCTTTCTTT
TRBJ1-5 | . | . | TRBV4-1 | CASSRDTGNQPQHF | TGCGCCAGCAGTCGGGACACGGGCAATCAGCCCCAGCATTTT
TRBJ2-1 | TRBD2 | . | TRBV7-9 | CASSLVLAGGIEQFF | TGTGCCAGCAGCTTGGTACTAGCGGGAGGGATTGAGCAGTTCTTC
TRBJ2-1 | TRBD2 | . | TRBV7-3 | CASSRTAKLAGGSNEQFF | TGTGCCAGCAGCCGCACGGCCAAACTAGCGGGAGGGAGCAATGAGCAGTTCTTC
TRBJ1-2 | . | few | TRBV7-2 | CASSFLRGLRVSGYTF | TGTGCCAGCAGCTTTCTCAGGGGCCTGCGCGTCTCTGGCTACACCTTC
TRBJ1-2 | . | . | TRBV11-2 | CASSNGNQGSLYGYTF | TGTGCCAGCAGCAACGGAAACCAGGGTTCCCTCTATGGCTACACCTTC
TRBJ2-7 | TRBD1 | . | TRBV6-5 | CASSLGQGAYEQYF | TGTGCCAGCAGCCTTGGACAGGGGGCTTACGAGCAGTACTTC
TRBJ2-5 | TRBD1 | . | TRBV29-1 | CSATGTAQETQYF | TGCAGCGCCACCGGGACAGCACAAGAGACCCAGTACTTC
TRBJ2-7 | TRBD2 | few | TRBV7-2 | CASSLAAGGTYEQYF | TGTGCCAGCAGCTTAGCGGCGGGAGGGACCTACGAGCAGTACTTC
TRBJ2-1 | . | few | TRBV21-1 | CASSKRGQGRGSSNEQFF | TGTGCCAGCAGCAAAAGGGGACAGGGGCGCGGTTCCTCCAATGAGCAGTTCTTC
TRBJ2-7 | TRBD1 | . | TRBV2 | CASNAGQGTEQYF | TGTGCCAGCAATGCGGGACAGGGAACAGAGCAGTACTTC
TRBJ2-7 | . | . | TRBV28 | CASSLQGLAQYF | TGTGCCAGCAGTTTACAGGGTTTAGCGCAGTACTTC
TRBJ2-1 | . | few | TRBV14 | CASSQGSRSIF | TGTGCCAGCAGCCAAGGGAGTAGGAGCATCTTC
TRBJ1-4 | . | few | TRBV28 | CASSLSGATNEKLFF | TGTGCCAGCAGTTTATCGGGGGCAACTAATGAAAAACTGTTTTTT
TRBJ2-1 | TRBD2 | few | TRBV4-3 | CASSQGSMYGRAYEQFF | TGCGCCAGCAGCCAAGGATCCATGTACGGGAGGGCCTATGAGCAGTTCTTC
TRBJ2-1 | . | few | TRBV11-2 | CASALMAGTYNEQFF | TGTGCCAGCGCACTCATGGCGGGAACATACAATGAGCAGTTCTTC
TRBJ2-7 | . | few | TRBV30 | CAWSAAYEQYF | TGTGCCTGGAGTGCCGCCTACGAGCAGTACTTC
TRBJ2-6 | TRBD1 | few | TRBV18 | CASSPLGQGDSGANVLTF | TGTGCCAGCTCACCACTGGGACAGGGAGACTCTGGGGCCAACGTCCTGACTTTC
TRBJ2-1 | TRBD2 | . | TRBV5-4 | CASSLALAGSYNEQFF | TGTGCCAGCAGCTTGGCTCTAGCGGGGTCCTACAATGAGCAGTTCTTC
TRBJ2-3 | TRBD2 | few | TRBV5-1 | CASSVTSGSADTQYF | TGCGCCAGCAGCGTGACTAGCGGGAGTGCAGATACGCAGTATTTT
TRBJ2-7 | TRBD2 | . | TRBV19 | CASSMTSGAYEQYF | TGTGCCAGTAGTATGACTAGCGGGGCCTACGAGCAGTACTTC
TRBJ2-3 | TRBD2 | many | TRBV4-3 | CASSETRDYWQYF | TGCGCCAGCAGCGAAACGAGGGACTATTGGCAGTATTTT
TRBJ1-1 | . | few | TRBV7-2 | CASSLNRDGTEAFF | TGTGCCAGCAGCTTGAACCGGGATGGTACTGAAGCTTTCTTT
TRBJ2-1 | TRBD2 | . | TRBV7-2 | CASRLTSGRHNEQFF | TGTGCCAGCAGATTAACTAGCGGGAGGCACAATGAGCAGTTCTTC
TRBJ2-1 | TRBD2 | few | TRBV4-2 | CASSQLSGTTYNEQFF | TGTGCCAGCAGCCAGCTGAGCGGGACCACCTACAATGAGCAGTTCTTC
TRBJ1-5 | . | . | TRBV15 | CATSREGQGANQPQHF | TGTGCCACCAGCAGAGAGGGGCAGGGTGCCAATCAGCCCCAGCATTTT
TRBJ2-3 | TRBD2 | few | TRBV19 | CASSNRGSGSTDTQYF | TGTGCCAGTTCTAATCGCGGGAGCGGGAGCACAGATACGCAGTATTTT
TRBJ2-5 | . | . | TRBV7-2 | CASSRDNQETQYF | TGTGCCAGCAGCCGGGACAATCAAGAGACCCAGTACTTC
TRBJ2-1 | . | . | TRBV9 | CASSPRPSVNNEQFF | TGTGCCAGCAGCCCGAGACCCAGCGTCAACAATGAGCAGTTCTTC
TRBJ2-5 | TRBD1 | . | TRBV20-1 | CSRGLETQYF | TGCAGCAGGGGGCTAGAGACCCAGTACTTC
TRBJ1-2 | . | few | TRBV18 | CASSPELRGTNYGYTF | TGTGCCAGCTCACCCGAATTGAGAGGCACTAACTATGGCTACACCTTC
TRBJ2-7 | TRBD2 | . | TRBV11-2 | CASSSPSGRTHEQYF | TGTGCCAGCAGCTCTCCTAGCGGGAGGACCCACGAGCAGTACTTC
TRBJ1-5 | . | . | TRBV19 | CASSIARGSNQPQHF | TGTGCCAGTAGTATCGCCAGGGGCTCCAATCAGCCCCAGCATTTT
TRBJ2-7 | TRBD1 | few | TRBV19 | CATAGTGFYEQYF | TGTGCCACCGCCGGGACAGGGTTCTACGAGCAGTACTTC
TRBJ2-1 | TRBD2 | few | TRBV5-4 | CASSSSGGGYNEQFF | TGTGCCAGCAGTTCTAGCGGGGGGGGGTACAATGAGCAGTTCTTC
TRBJ2-4 | . | . | TRBV28 | CASTQTVKNIQYF | TGTGCCAGCACCCAAACGGTCAAAAACATTCAGTACTTC
TRBJ1-4 | . | . | TRBV15 | CATSIGVTNEKLFF | TGTGCCACCAGCATCGGGGTTACTAATGAAAAACTGTTTTTT
TRBJ2-1 | TRBD1 | . | TRBV19 | CATHAGTDYNEQFF | TGTGCCACCCATGCCGGGACAGACTACAATGAGCAGTTCTTC
TRBJ2-7 | TRBD2 | . | TRBV30 | CAWNQQLGLVYEQYF | TGTGCCTGGAACCAACAACTCGGACTAGTGTACGAGCAGTACTTC
TRBJ1-2 | . | . | TRBV4-3 | CASSQDGPATNYGYTF | TGCGCCAGCAGCCAAGATGGGCCCGCTACTAACTATGGCTACACCTTC
TRBJ2-3 | TRBD2 | few | TRBV5-4 | CASRTASGSGTDTQYF | TGTGCCAGCAGGACGGCTAGCGGGAGTGGCACAGATACGCAGTATTTT
TRBJ1-5 | . | . | TRBV7-8 | CASSLVVRDNQPQHF | TGTGCCAGCAGCTTAGTTGTGAGGGACAATCAGCCCCAGCATTTT
TRBJ1-1 | . | . | TRBV6-5 | CASSFGRENTEAFF | TGTGCCAGCAGTTTTGGACGGGAGAACACTGAAGCTTTCTTT
TRBJ2-3 | . | . | TRBV15 | CATSRSRQAYRQGTQYF | TGTGCCACCAGCAGATCCCGACAGGCCTATCGGCAGGGTACGCAGTATTTT
TRBJ2-2 | TRBD2 | . | TRBV30 | CAWNGGRNTGELFF | TGTGCCTGGAATGGCGGGAGGAACACCGGGGAGCTGTTTTTT
TRBJ2-7 | . | few | TRBV9 | CASSFRPGLGNEQYF | TGTGCCAGCAGCTTTAGGCCAGGGTTAGGAAACGAGCAGTACTTC
TRBJ2-2 | TRBD1 | few | TRBV4-3 | CASSQARDRLTGELFF | TGCGCCAGCAGCCAAGCTAGGGACAGGCTCACCGGGGAGCTGTTTTTT
TRBJ2-5 | TRBD1 | . | TRBV5-4 | CASSRDREQETQYF | TGTGCCAGCAGCCGGGACAGGGAACAAGAGACCCAGTACTTC
TRBJ2-4 | TRBD2 | few | TRBV5-4 | CASSLGGDYVAIQYF | TGTGCCAGCAGCTTGGGAGGGGACTACGTGGCCATTCAGTACTTC
TRBJ1-1 | TRBD1 | few | TRBV28 | CASSSPGQGGTEAFF | TGTGCCAGCAGTTCGCCGGGACAGGGGGGCACTGAAGCTTTCTTT
TRBJ2-2 | TRBD2 | . | TRBV29-1 | CSVVGLAGGMNTGELFF | TGCAGCGTTGTAGGCCTAGCGGGAGGGATGAACACCGGGGAGCTGTTTTTT
TRBJ2-5 | TRBD2 | . | TRBV4-1 | CASSQTRREGPETQYF | TGCGCCAGCAGCCAGACCCGCCGGGAGGGGCCGGAGACCCAGTACTTC